The count of the clone carrying this TCR beta chain is one. This sample is part of a study of CD8 T cells in Susac syndrome. The authors carried out high-throughput sequencing of TCR beta. They applied it to CD8+ and CD4+ T cells obtained from blood. The RNA input was about 0.5 to 1 ug, and it was reverse transcribed with random hexamers. Coverage of TCR beta CDR3 amplification by immunoSEQ multiplex PCR extended to 54 Vbeta and 13 Jbeta. TCRdb re-derived calls from the immunoSEQ multiplex PCR reads in MiXCR, one entry per CDR3 protein. Here the sample spans tens of thousands of distinct CDR3 sequences, 96% being singletons. The CDR3 totals 14 residues. V lost 2 bases to trimming and J lost 8 bases, with 15 bases between them. Germline V gene lookup returns CDR1 LNHNV and CDR2 YYDKDF (reference sequence).

This sequence joins TRBV15 and TRBJ1-1, with D possibly being TRBD1 (6 bases). The sequence was collected from a human donor with multiple sclerosis. Sequencing was done on a sample of CD4+ T cells from PBMCs. The CDR3 sequence is CATSRLIYGGEAFF. The CDR3 DNA follows: TGTGCCACCAGCAGACTTATTTACGGGGGCGAAGCTTTCTTT.